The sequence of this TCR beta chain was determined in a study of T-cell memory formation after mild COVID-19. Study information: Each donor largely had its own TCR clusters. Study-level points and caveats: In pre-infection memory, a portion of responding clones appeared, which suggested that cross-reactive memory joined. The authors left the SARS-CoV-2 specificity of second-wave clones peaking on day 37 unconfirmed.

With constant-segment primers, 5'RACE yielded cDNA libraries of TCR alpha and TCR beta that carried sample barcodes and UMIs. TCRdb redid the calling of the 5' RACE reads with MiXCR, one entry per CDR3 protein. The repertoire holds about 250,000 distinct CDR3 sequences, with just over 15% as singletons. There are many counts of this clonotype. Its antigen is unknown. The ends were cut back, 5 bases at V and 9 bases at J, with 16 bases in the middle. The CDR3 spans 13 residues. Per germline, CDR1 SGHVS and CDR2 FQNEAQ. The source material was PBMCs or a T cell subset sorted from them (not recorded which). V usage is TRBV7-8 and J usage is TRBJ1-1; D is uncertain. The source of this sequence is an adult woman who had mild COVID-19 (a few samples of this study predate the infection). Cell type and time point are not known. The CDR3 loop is CASSRGGVKQAFF. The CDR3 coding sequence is TGTGCCAGCAGCCGCGGTGGGGTCAAGCAAGCTTTCTTT.